The 22 T cell receptor beta chains below were found in one sample sequenced in a study of cytomegalovirus exposure and HLA in healthy donors (dated by TCRdb to the late 2010s). Libraries were prepared through the immunoSEQ multiplex PCR assay. A mixture of 60 forward primers for TCR Vbeta segments and 13 reverse primers for TCR Jbeta segments was used in the multiplex PCR. TCRdb stores this immuneACCESS table with in-frame sequences only. Part of the clones is absent; in the studies checked, under half of the shortfall reflects unresolved V genes, and no reason is known for the rest. For this sample the table gives 100,000 to 150,000 clones, of which 81% were detected only once. The top ten clones comprise about 1.1% of the sample. Sequencing input: PBMCs. These receptors were taken from a young woman in good health and CMV-seronegative.

This chain uses TRBV5-6 with TRBJ2-1; TRBD2 agrees at 12 bases. The V segment lost 1 base and the J segment 6 bases; nucleotides outside the gene matches: 5. Germline CDR1 and CDR2: SGHDT and YYEEEE. The CDR3 covers 16 residues. CDR3 in amino acids: CASSLWASGRANEQFF. The CDR3 DNA reads TGTGCCAGCAGCTTGTGGGCTAGCGGGAGGGCCAATGAGCAGTTCTTC.

The V and J genes are TRBV7-8 and TRBJ2-1; 9 nucleotides line up with TRBD2. V trimming: 1 base; J trimming: 8 bases; junction bases outside the gene matches: 9. CDR3 length equals 16 residues. CDR1 and CDR2 from the germline V gene are SGHVS and FQNEAQ. CDR3 protein: CASSLDGGGAGDEQFF. The CDR3 DNA follows: TGTGCCAGCAGCTTAGACGGCGGGGGGGCGGGGGATGAGCAGTTCTTC.

The CDR3 region has the DNA TGTGCCAGCAGTCCAGCGGGGGGGCAACGAAATGAGCAGTTCTTC. It yields the protein CASSPAGGQRNEQFF. This sequence joins TRBV2 and TRBJ2-1; 10 bases line up with TRBD2. CDR3 length: 15 amino acids. The germline CDR1 and CDR2 sequences are SNHLY and FYNNEI. J lost 7 bases, V lost 5 bases, and 8 bases had no gene match.

This chain connects TRBV11-1 to TRBJ2-1; TRBD2 aligns across 8 bases. Trimming removed 5 bases from V and 6 bases from J; junction bases left unmatched: 9. The CDR3 runs 15 residues. Looked up from germline, CDR1 is SGHAT and CDR2 is FQDESV (reference sequence). CDR3 bases: TGTGCCAGCAGCGTAGGGACTAGTCAGGGCAATGAGCAGTTCTTC. Amino acids: CASSVGTSQGNEQFF. The whole variable domain, filled in from reference TRBV11-1 and TRBJ2-1, reads EAEVAQSPRYKITEKSQAVAFWCDPISGHATLYWYRQILGQGPELLVQFQDESVVDDSQLPKDRFSAERLKGVDSTLKIQPAELGDSAMYLCASSVGTSQGNEQFFGPGTRLTVL.

The V and J genes are TRBV19 and TRBJ2-7; maybe TRBD2 (6 bases). V lost 10 bases and J 2 bases, leaving 12 bases between the germline ends. Germline CDR1 and CDR2: LNHDA and SQIVND (reference sequence). The CDR3 consists of 12 residues. DNA of the CDR3: TGTGCCACGTCGGGACTCCCCTACGAGCAGTACTTC. Translation gives CATSGLPYEQYF.

The chain has TRBV19 and TRBJ1-1; 7 nucleotides line up with TRBD1. V shed 4 bases and J 0 bases; nucleotides not matched to a gene: 2. This CDR3 contains 14 residues. The V gene's germline CDR1 is LNHDA and CDR2 SQIVND (reference sequence). CDR3 amino acids: CASSRGTVNTEAFF. The CDR3 bases are TGTGCCAGTAGTAGAGGGACAGTGAACACTGAAGCTTTCTTT.

This clone was recorded once. CDR3 amino acids: CASSFSGGTSTDTQYF. The CDR3 DNA sequence: TGCGCCAGCAGCTTTAGCGGGGGGACGAGCACAGATACGCAGTATTTT. The gene calls are TRBV5-1 and TRBJ2-3, with 10 bases aligning to TRBD2. From germline, CDR1 is SGHRS and CDR2 YFSETQ. The trim removed 2 bases at V and 0 bases at J, leaving 3 bases unmatched. The CDR3 length is 16 residues.

The chain is built from TRBV7-2 and TRBJ1-2, with D perhaps TRBD1 (5 bases). Trimming shortened V by 1 base and J by 5 bases, and 8 bases separated the two germline ends. The CDR3 spans 13 residues. Germline CDR1 and CDR2: SGHTA and FQGNSA. In DNA form, the CDR3 reads TGTGCCAGCAGCTTAGGAACAGGATATGGCTACACCTTC. It yields the protein CASSLGTGYGYTF. The full variable domain, completed using reference TRBV7-2 and TRBJ1-2, is GAGVSQSPSNKVTEKGKDVELRCDPISGHTALYWYRQSLGQGLEFLIYFQGNSAPDKSGLPSDRFSAERTGGSVSTLTIQRTQQEDSAVYLCASSLGTGYGYTFGSGTRLTVV.

This sequence joins TRBV9 and TRBJ1-1; TRBD1 matches at 7 bases. V was clipped by 3 bases and J by 1 base; unmatched bases: 3. CDR1 is SGDLS, CDR2 YYNGEE, per germline. The CDR3 is 14 residues long. The CDR3 here is CASSAWTGNTEAFF. In nucleotides, the CDR3 is TGTGCCAGCAGCGCCTGGACAGGGAACACTGAAGCTTTCTTT.

This clone was counted a few times. CDR3 sequence reads: CASSWGQNEQYF. In nucleotides, the CDR3 is TGTGCCAGCAGCTGGGGACAGAACGAGCAGTACTTC. This chain connects TRBV7-9 to TRBJ2-7; TRBD1 matches 7 bases. Looked up from germline, CDR1 is SEHNR and CDR2 is FQNEAQ (reference sequence). CDR3 length: 12 amino acids. Unmatched junction bases numbered 2, after V lost 4 bases and J lost 5 bases.

This clone was seen a single time. The gene calls are TRBV10-3 and TRBJ2-7, with 9 nucleotides matching TRBD2. Trimming at V came to 0 bases and at J to 0 bases, leaving 12 bases not matched to a gene. From germline, CDR1 is ENHRY and CDR2 SYGVKD. This CDR3 comprises 19 residues. CDR3 sequence: CAISESGQGSSGVSYEQYF. The CDR3 DNA reads TGTGCCATCAGTGAGTCAGGGCAAGGTTCTAGCGGGGTCTCCTACGAGCAGTACTTC.

The chain is built from TRBV11-1 and TRBJ2-5; the D gene is possibly TRBD2 (6 bases). The CDR3 loop spans 13 amino acids. Per germline, CDR1 SGHAT and CDR2 FQDESV (reference sequence). V dropped 7 bases and J dropped 0 bases, with 9 bases sitting between them. CDR3 DNA sequence: TGTGCCAGCATCGGGGACTACCAAGAGACCCAGTACTTC. It yields the protein CASIGDYQETQYF. Filled out from reference TRBV11-1 and TRBJ2-5, the complete variable domain reads EAEVAQSPRYKITEKSQAVAFWCDPISGHATLYWYRQILGQGPELLVQFQDESVVDDSQLPKDRFSAERLKGVDSTLKIQPAELGDSAMYLCASIGDYQETQYFGPGTRLLVL.

This chain uses TRBV5-4 with TRBJ1-2; D gene uncertain. Trimming left V 0 bases short and J 4 bases short, with 10 bases between. The CDR3 runs to 14 residues. Germline V gene data show CDR1 as SGHNT and CDR2 as YYREEE (reference sequence). This chain's CDR3 is CASSLATAFYGYTF. The CDR3 region has the DNA TGTGCCAGCAGCTTGGCCACAGCTTTCTATGGCTACACCTTC.

The chain is built from TRBV29-1 and TRBJ2-5; 9 nucleotides agree with TRBD1. The CDR3 length is 13 residues. J gave up 7 bases and V 7 bases, and 10 bases lay outside the gene matches. Germline V CDR1 and CDR2: SQVTM, ANQGSEA. The CDR3 coding sequence is TGCAGCGGTACAGGGGGCTCTAGGGGGACCCAGTACTTC. It codes for CSGTGGSRGTQYF.

The V call is TRBV28, the J call TRBJ2-7; D is perhaps TRBD1 (5 bases). The CDR3 covers 15 residues. V dropped 6 bases and J dropped 6 bases, with 21 bases sitting between them. Germline lookup yields CDR1 MDHEN and CDR2 SYDVKM. The CDR3 DNA follows: TGTGCCAGCAGGCCGGCTCAAGGCAGGGTTTTCGAGCAGTACTTC. Protein: CASRPAQGRVFEQYF. Full variable domain (outside the CDR3, taken from reference TRBV28 and TRBJ2-7): DVKVTQSSRYLVKRTGEKVFLECVQDMDHENMFWYRQDPGLGLRLIYFSYDVKMKEKGDIPEGYSVSREKKERFSLILESASTNQTSMYLCASRPAQGRVFEQYFGPGTRLTVT.

The chain employs TRBV7-9 and TRBJ2-2; no clear D. From germline, CDR1 is SEHNR and CDR2 FQNEAQ (reference sequence). V was cut by 3 bases and J by 1 base, with 21 bases left in between. This CDR3 comprises 19 residues. The CDR3 is CASSFISLRMTMNTGELFF. For the CDR3, the DNA is TGTGCCAGCAGCTTTATTTCGTTAAGGATGACAATGAACACCGGGGAGCTGTTTTTT.

The chain carries TRBV4-1 and TRBJ2-1, with 10 bases lining up with TRBD2. There are 16 residues in the CDR3. V trimming: 5 bases; J trimming: 8 bases; junction bases outside the gene matches: 12. Germline CDR1 reads MGHRA; CDR2 reads YSYEKL. CDR3 amino acids: CASSFGAAGGPDEQFF. The CDR3 DNA reads TGCGCCAGCAGCTTCGGGGCAGCGGGAGGGCCCGATGAGCAGTTCTTC.

The chain couples TRBV5-8 to TRBJ2-1; 7 nucleotides match TRBD1. J was trimmed by 4 bases and V by 3 bases; bases with no gene match: 7. Germline V gene sequence: CDR1 SGHTS, CDR2 YDEGEE. The CDR3 covers 15 residues. CDR3 residues: CASSWGGTVYNEQFF. CDR3 nucleotide sequence: TGTGCCAGCAGCTGGGGTGGGACAGTATACAATGAGCAGTTCTTC.

The V gene is TRBV7-9, the J gene TRBJ2-1; 10 nucleotides agree with TRBD2. J gave up 6 bases and V 3 bases, and 8 bases lay outside the gene matches. Germline V gene sequence: CDR1 SEHNR, CDR2 FQNEAQ (reference sequence). The CDR3 runs 16 residues. The CDR3 DNA sequence: TGTGCCAGCAGCTTTTTAGCGGGAGGTAGGGGCAATGAGCAGTTCTTC. Its translation: CASSFLAGGRGNEQFF.

This chain joins TRBV27 and TRBJ2-3; no clear D gene. The CDR3 is made up of 14 amino acids. From germline, CDR1 is MNHEY and CDR2 SMNVEV (reference sequence). V was trimmed by 5 bases and J by 6 bases, leaving 15 bases between them. CDR3 DNA: TGTGCCAGCAGTCCAACCCCCCGCAGGGATACGCAGTATTTT. Translating gives CASSPTPRRDTQYF.

The chain joins TRBV4-2 to TRBJ2-7; 8 bases fit TRBD1. Germline CDR1 is LGHNA and CDR2 is YNFKEQ. The V and J ends lost 0 bases and 4 bases, in that order; junction bases with no gene match: 8. CDR3 length equals 16 residues. The CDR3 region is CASSQEHRQGAYEQYF. The CDR3 DNA reads as TGTGCCAGCAGCCAAGAACATAGGCAGGGGGCGTACGAGCAGTACTTC.

V is TRBV19 and J is TRBJ2-1, with 7 bases lining up with TRBD2. V was clipped by 1 base and J by 2 bases; unmatched bases: 2. There are 15 residues in the CDR3. CDR1 is LNHDA, CDR2 SQIVND, per germline (reference sequence). The DNA for the CDR3 is TGTGCCAGTAGTATAGGTAGCGGGCCCTACAATGAGCAGTTCTTC. It codes for CASSIGSGPYNEQFF. The full variable domain, in which reference TRBV19 and TRBJ2-1 provide the parts outside the CDR3, is DGGITQSPKYLFRKEGQNVTLSCEQNLNHDAMYWYRQDPGQGLRLIYYSQIVNDFQKGDIAEGYSVSREKKESFPLTVTSAQKNPTAFYLCASSIGSGPYNEQFFGPGTRLTVL.